This T cell receptor (beta chain) was obtained from a study of technical replicates of blood from several donors. This CDR3 contains 15 residues. V lost 6 bases, J lost 3 bases, and 14 bases lay in between. The germline gives CDR1 MNHEY, CDR2 SMNVEV (reference sequence). Profiling relied on immunoSEQ multiplex PCR, and the TCRdb table lists in-frame clones only, not all of them. The sample has around 89,000 clones, 85% to 95% seen once; the top ten hold approximately 0.24%. This receptor was taken from a human donor in good health. The chain couples TRBV27 to TRBJ1-4, with a weak D call TRBD1 (6 bases). Sequenced input: T cells isolated from PBMCs. DNA of the CDR3: TGTGCCAGCAGGAATACGGACAGAGCTAATGAAAAACTGTTTTTT. This gives the protein CASRNTDRANEKLFF. The full variable domain, in which reference TRBV27 and TRBJ1-4 provide the parts outside the CDR3, is EAQVTQNPRYLITVTGKKLTVTCSQNMNHEYMSWYRQDPGLGLRQIYYSMNVEVTDKGDVPEGYKVSRKEKRNFPLILESPSPNQTSLYFCASRNTDRANEKLFFGSGTQLSVL.